This T cell receptor beta chain was sequenced in a study of shared clonotypes between healthy human individuals. Background on the study: The plates for each donor numbered three CD4 naive, three CD4 memory, two CD8 naive and one CD8 memory. Study conclusions and caveats: Shared clonotypes across all four donors exceeded non-shared ones in generation probability.

Per the germline V gene, CDR1 is LNHDA and CDR2 is SQIVND (reference sequence). The CDR3 sequence is 14 residues long. V was cut by 3 bases and J by 11 bases, with 17 bases left in between. This clone was detected a few times. As yet, its antigen is unknown. The method was immunoSEQ multiplex PCR; TCRdb's version includes in-frame clones alone and lacks a portion of them. Here the sample spans over a million clones, approximately 80% being singletons. The sample consisted of memory CD4+ T cells from PBMCs. This sample's subset: CD45RA-negative fraction. The clonotype comes from a man younger than 35 in good health. Some clones in this sample may be carry-over from other donors' samples. The chain is built from TRBV19 and TRBJ1-5, with D perhaps matching TRBD1 (5 bases). The CDR3 protein is CASSIDGGLGAQHF. CDR3 bases: TGTGCCAGTAGTATTGATGGGGGGTTGGGAGCCCAGCATTTT.